This T cell receptor (beta chain) comes out of a study of prognosis after radiotherapy for stage I lung cancer. By two-round multiplex PCR, the TCR beta CDR3 was amplified from genomic DNA. First-round PCR employed TRBV- and TRBJ-specific primers for each gene. TCRdb used MiXCR to reprocess the multiplex PCR reads, holding one entry per CDR3 protein. The sample comprises approximately 17,000 distinct CDR3 sequences, roughly 45% of which are singletons, and about 43% rests with the top ten. Among the patients, all were node-negative on CT and PET/CT, and none had received prior chemotherapy or radiotherapy or had other malignancies. Regarding the study as a whole: The study found lower Shannon entropy after stereotactic body radiation therapy in patients who developed distant metastases.

J was trimmed by 5 bases and V by 6 bases; bases with no gene match: 11. Germline values: CDR1 SNHLY, CDR2 FYNNEI. CDR3 size: 17 residues. At least ten counts were recorded for this clonotype. As yet, its antigen is unknown. This TCR derives from a donor aged 50 or older with non-small cell lung cancer. This chain uses TRBV2 with TRBJ2-5; TRBD2 matches at 14 bases. Specimen: PBMCs, collected before or after stereotactic body radiation therapy (not recorded which). CDR3 DNA sequence: TGTGCCAGCAGGGCAAGACTAGCGGGGGGGCTTGGGGAGACCCAGTACTTC. The encoded protein is CASRARLAGGLGETQYF.